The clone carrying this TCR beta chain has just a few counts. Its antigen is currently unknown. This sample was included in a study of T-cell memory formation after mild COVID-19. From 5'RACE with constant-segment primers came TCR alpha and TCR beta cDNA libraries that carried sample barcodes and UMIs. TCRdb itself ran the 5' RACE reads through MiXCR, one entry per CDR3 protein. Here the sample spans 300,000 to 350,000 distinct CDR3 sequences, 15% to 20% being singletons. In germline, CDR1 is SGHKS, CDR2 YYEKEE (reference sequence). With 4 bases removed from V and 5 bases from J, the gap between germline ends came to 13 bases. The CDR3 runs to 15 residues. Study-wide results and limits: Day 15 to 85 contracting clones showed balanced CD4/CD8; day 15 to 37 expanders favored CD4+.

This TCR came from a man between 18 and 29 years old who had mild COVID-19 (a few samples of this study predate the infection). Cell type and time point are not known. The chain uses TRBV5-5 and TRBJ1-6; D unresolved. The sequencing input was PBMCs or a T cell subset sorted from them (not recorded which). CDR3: CASSVGPENNSPLHF. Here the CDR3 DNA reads TGTGCCAGCAGCGTGGGTCCCGAGAATAATTCACCCCTCCACTTT.